A selection of T cell receptor beta chains follows, all from one sample in a study of regulatory and conventional T cells in RAG deficiency. Only in-frame clones appear in the TCRdb table, and some are missing; sequencing was by immunoSEQ multiplex PCR. Among fewer than 35,000 clones, about 88% were seen once, and the ten largest hold about 13%. These same records also appear under a second study, on regulatory T cells.

Sequenced input: CD8+ T cells sorted from blood. The source of these receptors is a human donor in good health. The CDR3 runs from the conserved cysteine through the conserved F or W. A D gene is named only where the DNA matches it firmly. The listing skips clone size in some rows; elsewhere it reads once, few, many or a size class.

abundance	j_gene	v_gene	d_gene	CDR3nt	CDR3aa
few	TRBJ1-2	TRBV6-1	-	TGTGCCAGCAGCCTGGGACCGAGCTATGGCTACACCTTC	CASSLGPSYGYTF
-	TRBJ1-1	TRBV2	TRBD1	TGTGCCAGCAGGAAGACCGACAGGGCGGGGAACACTGAAGCTTTCTTT	CASRKTDRAGNTEAFF
-	TRBJ2-7	TRBV27	-	TGTGCCAGCAGTTTTGTGAGGTCGGACTACGAGCAGTACTTC	CASSFVRSDYEQYF
-	TRBJ1-2	TRBV6-5	-	TGTGCCAGCACCGACACAGATAACTATGGCTACACCTTC	CASTDTDNYGYTF
-	TRBJ2-7	TRBV2	-	TGTGCCAGCAGTGAACAGGGTCCCTCCTACGAGCAGTACTTC	CASSEQGPSYEQYF
-	TRBJ2-1	TRBV7-6	TRBD2	TGTGCCAGCAGCTTAGCGGGACTAGCGGTGTACAATGAGCAGTTCTTC	CASSLAGLAVYNEQFF
-	TRBJ1-1	TRBV5-1	-	TGCGCCAGCAGCTTGGCACGAAACACTGAAGCTTTCTTT	CASSLARNTEAFF
few	TRBJ2-7	TRBV19	-	TGTGCCACCCGGGCCGGGGGTGGCGACGAGCAGTACTTC	CATRAGGGDEQYF
-	TRBJ1-2	TRBV19	-	TGTGCCAGTAGGGCACAGGGAGGGGGTTCCTTCCGTGGCTACACCTTC	CASRAQGGGSFRGYTF
-	TRBJ2-7	TRBV7-1	TRBD2	TGTGCCAGCAGCTTATGGGCGGGGAGGGAGATCGACGAGCAGTACTTC	CASSLWAGREIDEQYF
once	TRBJ1-2	TRBV7-2	-	TGTGCCAGCAGCTTAGTACGAGGCGATGGCTACACCTTC	CASSLVRGDGYTF
-	TRBJ2-3	TRBV19	-	TGTGCCAGTAGTATCGGCCCCGATACGCAGTATTTT	CASSIGPDTQYF
once	TRBJ1-2	TRBV11-2	TRBD1	TGTGCCAGCAGCCCTCCTGACAGGGCTGGGGGCTACACCTTC	CASSPPDRAGGYTF
-	TRBJ1-1	TRBV18	TRBD1	TGTGCCAGCTCGCTAAGACAGGGGGCAAACACTGAAGCTTTCTTT	CASSLRQGANTEAFF
-	TRBJ1-2	TRBV4-1	TRBD1	TGCGCCAGCAGCCCGGGACAGGGGAACTATGGCTACACCTTC	CASSPGQGNYGYTF
-	TRBJ2-1	TRBV29-1	-	TGCAGCGTTGTACGGGACATCACAAGGTGTCTGCAGTTCTTC	CSVVRDITRCLQFF
-	TRBJ2-7	TRBV27	-	TGTGCCAGCAGTTTTGCAGGCGGCTACGAGCAGTACTTC	CASSFAGGYEQYF
-	TRBJ1-1	TRBV18	TRBD1	TGTGCCAGCTCATCGGACAGGATGAACACTGAAGCTTTCTTT	CASSSDRMNTEAFF
-	TRBJ1-2	TRBV7-9	-	TGTGCCAGCAGCTCGTCACCACACCATGGAAAGACCTATGGCTACACCTTC	CASSSSPHHGKTYGYTF
once	TRBJ2-7	TRBV7-3	TRBD2	TGTGCCAGCAGCGAGGGGGCGACTAGCGGGAGCGAGCAGTACTTC	CASSEGATSGSEQYF
-	TRBJ2-7	TRBV27	TRBD2	TGTGCCAGCAGTTGGAACGGGGGGGCCCGGGAGCAGTACTTC	CASSWNGGAREQYF
-	TRBJ1-5	TRBV15	-	TGTGCCACCAGCAGAGATTGGCAACCAAATCAGCCCCAGCATTTT	CATSRDWQPNQPQHF
-	TRBJ2-1	TRBV5-4	TRBD1	TGTGCCAGCAGCTTGGGGACAGGGACGGGTAATGAGCAGTTCTTC	CASSLGTGTGNEQFF
-	TRBJ2-1	TRBV19	-	TGTGCCAGTAGTATTGGGGCGGGGTCGTGGAATGAGCAGTTCTTC	CASSIGAGSWNEQFF
-	TRBJ1-1	TRBV7-3	-	TGTGCCAGCAGCTTGTCAGGGGTGAACACTGAAGCTTTCTTT	CASSLSGVNTEAFF
-	TRBJ2-1	TRBV6-5	TRBD2	TGTGCCAGCAGTTCGACTAGCGGGGCTTACAATGAGCAGTTCTTC	CASSSTSGAYNEQFF
-	TRBJ2-1	TRBV4-1	-	TGCGCCAGCGCACGCTCAGGCGATGAGCAGTTCTTC	CASARSGDEQFF
-	TRBJ1-5	TRBV7-2	-	TGTGCCAGCAGCCCCAGCGGGGGCAATCAGCCCCAGCATTTT	CASSPSGGNQPQHF
-	TRBJ2-3	TRBV10-3	-	TGTGCCATCAGTGAGGGTAGGACAGATACGCAGTATTTT	CAISEGRTDTQYF
-	TRBJ2-3	TRBV10-1	-	TGCGCCAGCAGGCTACAGGTAGATACGCAGTATTTT	CASRLQVDTQYF
-	TRBJ2-5	TRBV29-1	-	TGCAGCGTTAGGAAGGTTGCGGAGACCCAGTACTTC	CSVRKVAETQYF
-	TRBJ1-6	TRBV6-1	-	TGTGCCAGCAGTGTGGGCCCTGATAATTCACCCCTCCACTTT	CASSVGPDNSPLHF
-	TRBJ2-2	TRBV7-3	-	TGTGCCAGCAGCTTCGTAGCGTCCGGGGAGCTGTTTTTT	CASSFVASGELFF
-	TRBJ2-3	TRBV27	TRBD2	TGTGCCAGCAGTCAGCGTAGCGGGGGGGACACAGATACGCAGTATTTT	CASSQRSGGDTDTQYF
-	TRBJ1-5	TRBV19	TRBD1	TGTGCCAGTAGTCCATACCACAGGGGGCGCCGGGGTGAGCCCCAGCATTTT	CASSPYHRGRRGEPQHF
once	TRBJ1-2	TRBV14	-	TGTGCCAGCAGCCAAGCCCAATACTATGGCTACACCTTC	CASSQAQYYGYTF
-	TRBJ1-1	TRBV7-9	-	TGTGCCAGCAGCTCCCTCGTCGTTGAAGCTTTCTTT	CASSSLVVEAFF
-	TRBJ2-3	TRBV12-2	-	TGTGCAAGTCGCCCCGACCGGGACCTCACAGATACGCAGTATTTT	CASRPDRDLTDTQYF
-	TRBJ1-4	TRBV27	-	TGTGCCAGCAGTCAATCAGGGGCGACTAATGAAAAACTGTTTTTT	CASSQSGATNEKLFF
once	TRBJ1-2	TRBV7-9	-	TGTGCCAGCAGCTCCGGACTAAGGGGCTATGGCTACACCTTC	CASSSGLRGYGYTF
-	TRBJ1-1	TRBV15	-	TGTGCCACCAGCAGAGACAGGGGGAACACTGAAGCTTTCTTT	CATSRDRGNTEAFF
-	TRBJ2-7	TRBV2	-	TGTGCCAGCAGTGAGACCAGCTACGAGCAGTACTTC	CASSETSYEQYF
-	TRBJ2-3	TRBV11-2	-	TGTGCCAGCAGCCTTGGGACAGATACGCAGTATTTT	CASSLGTDTQYF
-	TRBJ2-2	TRBV2	-	TGTGCCAGCAGTCCGGGACAAACGAACACCGGGGAGCTGTTTTTT	CASSPGQTNTGELFF
few	TRBJ2-7	TRBV6-6	-	TGTGCCAGCAGTTACTCACTAGGGTACGAGCAGTACTTC	CASSYSLGYEQYF